This T cell receptor (beta chain) is from a study of blood T cells in healthy people across ages. Study outcomes and limitations: PBMCs that were unsorted prevented a conclusive naive versus antigen-experienced comparison.

V lost 3 bases, J lost 2 bases, and 3 bases stayed unmatched. The CDR3 sequence is 15 residues long. Looked up from germline, CDR1 is DFQATT and CDR2 is SNEGSKA (reference sequence). Of note for this clonotype: The antigen is not known.

A second about 6 to 11 cycle PCR used barcoded and J-beta primers. TCRdb called the 5' RACE reads again in MiXCR, with one record for every CDR3 protein. This sample has approximately 1,700,000 distinct CDR3 sequences, with 30% to 40% found just once. The J gene is TRBJ2-3, the V gene TRBV20-1; 12 positions agree with TRBD1. The source of this sequence is a human donor in good health. The source material was blood. The CDR3 DNA follows: TGCAGTGCTAGGGGGGACAGGGGGCACACAGATACGCAGTATTTT. Protein sequence: CSARGDRGHTDTQYF.